The 7 T cell receptor beta chains below all came from one sample that was sequenced in a study of naive and memory T cell subsets (dated by TCRdb to about 2017). Libraries were built with UMI-ligation and nested PCR. Sequencing used an Illumina MiSeq. The beta constant-region primer was an equimolar mix of two oligonucleotides covering both TRBC1 and TRBC2. Four rounds of PCR, combining the SP2 primer with nested alpha and beta constant-region primers, were used to amplify the ligated cDNA. TCRdb handled the public reads itself, with Q25 trimming in fastp and clone calling in MiXCR, and kept productive beta chains. Rows are unified per CDR3 protein, each entry keeping the most common DNA and genes. Recorded for this sample are about 140,000 distinct CDR3 sequences; approximately 21% of them occurred a single time. Around 0.63% of the sample belongs to the ten largest clones. These receptors have no known antigen.

What the study reported, not specific to this receptor: A few larger clonotypes were found in naive repertoires, especially CD8, and these larger clonotypes were possibly memory cells re-expressing CD45RA.

Material: naive CD8+ T cells from blood. This sample's cell subset or site label indicates: naive T cells, CD45RA high CD27+. The receptors derive from a human donor in good health.

V gene TRBV29-1 combines with J gene TRBJ2-1, with D unresolved. Germline V lookup: CDR1 SQVTM, CDR2 ANQGSEA. This CDR3 has 11 residues. The V gene lost 2 bases and the J gene lost 5 bases, with 4 bases spanning the gap. The CDR3 bases are TGCAGCGTTGAACTAGACAATGAGCAGTTCTTC. Its translation: CSVELDNEQFF.

V and J are TRBV12-3 or TRBV12-4 and TRBJ1-1; unclear D gene. The CDR3 is 12 amino acids. Trimming took off 6 bases at V and 11 bases at J, with 16 bases between the two ends. CDR3 sequence reads: CASSGEAELAFF. The CDR3 DNA reads TGTGCCAGCAGCGGAGAGGCAGAGCTGGCTTTCTTT.

This clonotype showed up just a few times. V is TRBV29-1 and J is TRBJ2-7; no reliable D call. This CDR3 region has 11 residues. Looked up from germline, CDR1 is SQVTM and CDR2 is ANQGSEA. Between the trimmed V and J ends, which lost 1 base and 4 bases, there was a span of 5 bases. DNA for the CDR3: TGCAGCGTTGAAGGTGTGTACGAGCAGTACTTC. Its translation is CSVEGVYEQYF.

The V call is TRBV7-8, the J call TRBJ2-1; no firm D call. Germline loops: CDR1 SGHVS, CDR2 FQNEAQ. This CDR3 contains 12 residues. Trimming cost V 3 bases and J 8 bases, with 8 bases left between them. CDR3 region: CASSFSIHEQFF. DNA for the CDR3: TGTGCCAGCAGCTTTTCTATCCATGAGCAGTTCTTC.

This clonotype was observed once. Possible read error: a much larger clone is one base away. The rearrangement joins TRBV6-2 or TRBV6-3 to TRBJ2-7; TRBD1 matches 7 bases. This CDR3 is built from 14 residues. Germline V gene sequence: CDR1 MNHEY, CDR2 SVGEGT. V trimming: 1 base; J trimming: 0 bases; junction bases outside the gene matches: 0. The CDR3 region has the DNA TGTGCCAGCAGTTACTGGGACAGCTCCTACGAGCAGTACTTC. The encoded protein is CASSYWDSSYEQYF.

This clonotype appeared many times. The chain joins TRBV5-6 to TRBJ2-3, with 7 bases identical to TRBD2. Germline CDR1 SGHDT, CDR2 YYEEEE. J gave up 4 bases and V 3 bases, and 8 bases lay outside the gene matches. The CDR3 loop spans 15 amino acids. CDR3 coding DNA: TGTGCCAGCAGCTCTAGCGGAGCCCGGCCAGATACGCAGTATTTT. This codes for CASSSSGARPDTQYF.

The V and J genes are TRBV6-5 and TRBJ2-6; no clear D gene. Trimming removed 5 bases from V and 0 bases from J, with 11 bases in between. This CDR3 is 16 amino acids long. Per germline, CDR1 MNHEY and CDR2 SVGAGI. The CDR3 spells CASSPDDGSGANVLTF. Here the CDR3 DNA reads TGTGCCAGCAGTCCAGATGACGGCTCTGGGGCCAACGTCCTGACTTTC.